This T cell receptor beta chain was identified in a study of cytotoxic CD8 clonotypes in ibrutinib-treated CLL. Profiling relied on immunoSEQ multiplex PCR, and the TCRdb table lists in-frame clones only, not all of them. The sample contains around 150,000 clones, nearly 90% of which appear only once. The CDR3 length is 18 residues. Germline CDR1 and CDR2: PRHDT and FYEKMQ (reference sequence). V dropped 4 bases and J dropped 0; count of bases not matched to a gene: 11. The TCR was taken from a human donor with chronic lymphocytic leukemia. The chain recombines TRBV13 with TRBJ2-1; 8 nucleotides match TRBD2. The material was PBMCs, obtained at disease progression, from a patient treated with ibrutinib. The CDR3 sequence is CASSYKTLAGSSYNEQFF. The CDR3 nucleotides are TGTGCCAGCAGCTATAAAACCCTAGCGGGCAGCTCCTACAATGAGCAGTTCTTC.